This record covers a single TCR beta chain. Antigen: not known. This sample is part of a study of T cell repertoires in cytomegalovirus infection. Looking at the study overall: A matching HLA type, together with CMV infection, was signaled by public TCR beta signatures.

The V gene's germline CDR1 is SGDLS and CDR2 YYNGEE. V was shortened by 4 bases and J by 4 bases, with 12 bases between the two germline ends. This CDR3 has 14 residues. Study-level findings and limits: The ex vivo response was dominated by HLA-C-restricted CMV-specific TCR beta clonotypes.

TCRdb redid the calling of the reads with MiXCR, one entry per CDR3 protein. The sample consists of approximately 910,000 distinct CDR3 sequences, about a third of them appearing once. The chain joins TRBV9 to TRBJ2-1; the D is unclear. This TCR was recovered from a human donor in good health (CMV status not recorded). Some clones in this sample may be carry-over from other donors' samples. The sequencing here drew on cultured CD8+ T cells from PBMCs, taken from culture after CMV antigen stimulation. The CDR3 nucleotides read TGTGCCAGCAGCTCCCAAACAGTTTACAATGAGCAGTTCTTC. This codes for CASSSQTVYNEQFF.